Following are 4 T cell receptor beta chains from one sample sequenced in a study of T-cell memory formation after mild COVID-19. Each CDR3 protein gets one entry after TCRdb re-called the 5' RACE reads with MiXCR. The table lists about 420,000 distinct CDR3 sequences, about a quarter of them singletons. Source material: PBMCs or a T cell subset sorted from them (not recorded which). The receptors originated from an adult woman who had mild COVID-19 (a few samples of this study predate the infection). Cell type and time point are not known.

V is TRBV5-6 and J is TRBJ1-1, with 7 bases that match TRBD1. Trimming removed 4 bases from V and 5 bases from J; junction bases left unmatched: 8. CDR3 size: 14 residues. From germline, CDR1 is SGHDT and CDR2 YYEEEE. The CDR3 loop is CASSAGQTGTEAFF. In nucleotides, the CDR3 is TGTGCCAGCAGCGCAGGACAGACAGGGACTGAAGCTTTCTTT.

Only a few counts were recorded for this clonotype. The chain recombines TRBV7-9 with TRBJ1-1; D uncertain. The CDR3 totals 13 residues. V was shortened by 0 bases and J by 5 bases, with 7 bases between the two germline ends. Germline V gene lookup returns CDR1 SEHNR and CDR2 FQNEAQ (reference sequence). The chain's CDR3 is CASSLAVGTEAFF. The DNA for the CDR3 is TGTGCCAGCAGCTTAGCGGTAGGGACTGAAGCTTTCTTT. The whole variable domain, filled in from reference TRBV7-9 and TRBJ1-1, reads DTGVSQNPRHKITKRGQNVTFRCDPISEHNRLYWYRQTLGQGPEFLTYFQNEAQLEKSRLLSDRFSAERPKGSFSTLEIQRTEQGDSAMYLCASSLAVGTEAFFGQGTRLTVV.

The chain joins TRBV6-5 to TRBJ2-2, with a weak D call TRBD1 (5 bases). Trimming stripped 4 bases from V and 2 bases from J, with 14 bases between. The germline V gene has CDR1 MNHEY and CDR2 SVGAGI. The CDR3 covers 16 residues. CDR3 residues: CASSFDRRGNTGELFF. The CDR3 DNA is TGTGCCAGCAGTTTTGATCGAAGGGGAAACACCGGGGAGCTGTTTTTT.

This clonotype was picked up one time. The J gene is TRBJ2-1, the V gene TRBV20-1; maybe TRBD1 (5 bases). The V end was cut by 4 bases, the J end by 0 bases, with 7 bases between. The CDR3 length is 13 residues. Germline V lookup: CDR1 DFQATT, CDR2 SNEGSKA (reference sequence). The CDR3 region is CSAMGLSYNEQFF. CDR3 nucleotides: TGCAGTGCTATGGGGCTCTCCTACAATGAGCAGTTCTTC.